This T cell receptor beta chain was sequenced in a study of blood T cell repertoires in COVID-19. Study in general: Specimens from acute and convalescent COVID-19 originated in the United States, Italy and Spain. T cells, B-cell-depleted T cells, or PBMCs supplied cDNA or gDNA.

Authors' processing steps: Reference gene primers were amplified, and this amplification served to estimate nucleated cell counts. Sequencing was performed with immunoSEQ multiplex PCR; in TCRdb, only in-frame clones are kept and a portion is missing. The D gene and trimming were derived from the DNA, and the V and J assignments and clone size from that table. The sample carries about 55,000 clones, about nine tenths recorded once. CDR1 and CDR2 (germline): SEHNR, FQNEAQ (reference sequence). The CDR3 has 14 residues. Trimming removed 4 bases at V and 7 bases at J, with 16 bases between. The TCR comes from a man aged 60 to 69 with active COVID-19. The sample consisted of peripheral blood. The chain couples TRBV7-9 to TRBJ1-1; the D is unclear. Written as DNA, the CDR3 is TGTGCCAGCAGCTCCCTTACGGGGAGAATTGAAGCTTTCTTT. Residues: CASSSLTGRIEAFF.